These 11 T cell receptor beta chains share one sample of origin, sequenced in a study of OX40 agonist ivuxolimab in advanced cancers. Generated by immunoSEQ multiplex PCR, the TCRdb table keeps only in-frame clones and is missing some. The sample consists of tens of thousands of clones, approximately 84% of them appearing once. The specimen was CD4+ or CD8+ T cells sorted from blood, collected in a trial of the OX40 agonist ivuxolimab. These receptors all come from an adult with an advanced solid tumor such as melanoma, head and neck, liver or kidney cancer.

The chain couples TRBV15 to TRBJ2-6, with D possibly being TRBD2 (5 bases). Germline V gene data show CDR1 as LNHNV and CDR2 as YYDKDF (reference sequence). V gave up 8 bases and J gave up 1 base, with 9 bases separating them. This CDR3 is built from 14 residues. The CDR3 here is CATEGGSGANVLTF. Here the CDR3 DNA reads TGTGCCACCGAAGGAGGTTCTGGGGCCAACGTCCTGACTTTC.

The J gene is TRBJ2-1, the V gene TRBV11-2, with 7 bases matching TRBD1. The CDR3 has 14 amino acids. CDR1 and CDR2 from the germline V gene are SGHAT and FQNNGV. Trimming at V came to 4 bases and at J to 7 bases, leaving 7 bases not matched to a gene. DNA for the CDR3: TGTGCCAGCAGCTCAAACTGGGACAGAAATGAGCAGTTCTTC. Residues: CASSSNWDRNEQFF. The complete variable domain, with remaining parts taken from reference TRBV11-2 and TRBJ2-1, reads EAGVAQSPRYKIIEKRQSVAFWCNPISGHATLYWYQQILGQGPKLLIQFQNNGVVDDSQLPKDRFSAERLKGVDSTLKIQPAKLEDSAVYLCASSSNWDRNEQFFGPGTRLTVL.

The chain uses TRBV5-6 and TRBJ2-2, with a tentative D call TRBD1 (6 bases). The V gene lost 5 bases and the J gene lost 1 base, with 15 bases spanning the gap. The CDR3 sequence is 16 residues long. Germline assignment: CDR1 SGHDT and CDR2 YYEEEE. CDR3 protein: CASSLPGTRNTGELFF. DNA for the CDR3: TGTGCCAGCAGTCTGCCTGGGACAAGGAACACCGGGGAGCTGTTTTTT.

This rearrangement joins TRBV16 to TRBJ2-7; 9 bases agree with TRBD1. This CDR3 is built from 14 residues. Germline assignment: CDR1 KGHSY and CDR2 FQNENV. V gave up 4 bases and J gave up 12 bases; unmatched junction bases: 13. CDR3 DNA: TGTGCCAGCAGCCTAAGCTCCCGCCGGGACAGGGTGTACTTC. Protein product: CASSLSSRRDRVYF. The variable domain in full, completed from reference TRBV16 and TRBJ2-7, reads GEEVAQTPKHLVRGEGQKAKLYCAPIKGHSYVFWYQQVLKNEFKFLISFQNENVFDETGMPKERFSAKCLPNSPCSLEIQATKLEDSAVYFCASSLSSRRDRVYFGPGTRLTVT.

The CDR3 sequence: CASSVDRDRGIYEQYF. The CDR3 DNA sequence: TGTGCCAGCAGTGTTGACCGGGACAGGGGTATCTACGAGCAGTACTTC. The V gene is TRBV2, the J gene TRBJ2-7, with 10 nucleotides matching TRBD1. This CDR3 is 16 amino acids long. V lost 4 bases, J lost 3 bases, and 9 bases stayed unmatched. Germline CDR1 and CDR2: SNHLY and FYNNEI.

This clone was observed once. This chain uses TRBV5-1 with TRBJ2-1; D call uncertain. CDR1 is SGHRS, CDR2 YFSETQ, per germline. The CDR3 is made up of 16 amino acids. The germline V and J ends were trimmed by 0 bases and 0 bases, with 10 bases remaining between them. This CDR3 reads CASSLGFWGSYNEQFF. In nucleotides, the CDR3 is TGCGCCAGCAGCTTGGGTTTCTGGGGCTCCTACAATGAGCAGTTCTTC.

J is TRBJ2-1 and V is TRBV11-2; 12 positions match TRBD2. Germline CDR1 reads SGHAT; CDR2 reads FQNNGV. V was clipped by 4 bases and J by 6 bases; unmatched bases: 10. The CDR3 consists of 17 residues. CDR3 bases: TGTGCCAGCAGCTCACACGGACTAGCGGGAAACCGCAATGAGCAGTTCTTC. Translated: CASSSHGLAGNRNEQFF. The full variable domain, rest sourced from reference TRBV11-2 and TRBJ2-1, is EAGVAQSPRYKIIEKRQSVAFWCNPISGHATLYWYQQILGQGPKLLIQFQNNGVVDDSQLPKDRFSAERLKGVDSTLKIQPAKLEDSAVYLCASSSHGLAGNRNEQFFGPGTRLTVL.

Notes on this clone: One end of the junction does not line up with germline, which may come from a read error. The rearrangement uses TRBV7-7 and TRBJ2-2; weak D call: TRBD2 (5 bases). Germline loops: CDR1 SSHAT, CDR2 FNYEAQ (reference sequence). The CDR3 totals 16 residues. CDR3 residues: CASSLAMARGTGELFF. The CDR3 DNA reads TGTGCTAGCAGCTTAGCGATGGCCAGAGGGACCGGGGAGCTGTTTTTT.

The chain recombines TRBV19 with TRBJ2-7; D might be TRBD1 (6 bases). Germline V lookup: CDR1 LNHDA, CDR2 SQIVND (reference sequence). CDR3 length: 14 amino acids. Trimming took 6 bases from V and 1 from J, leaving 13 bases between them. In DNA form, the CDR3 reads TGTGCCAGTAGCGGGAACAGGGCTTCCTACGAGCAGTACTTC. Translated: CASSGNRASYEQYF. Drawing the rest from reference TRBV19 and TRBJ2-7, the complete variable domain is DGGITQSPKYLFRKEGQNVTLSCEQNLNHDAMYWYRQDPGQGLRLIYYSQIVNDFQKGDIAEGYSVSREKKESFPLTVTSAQKNPTAFYLCASSGNRASYEQYFGPGTRLTVT.

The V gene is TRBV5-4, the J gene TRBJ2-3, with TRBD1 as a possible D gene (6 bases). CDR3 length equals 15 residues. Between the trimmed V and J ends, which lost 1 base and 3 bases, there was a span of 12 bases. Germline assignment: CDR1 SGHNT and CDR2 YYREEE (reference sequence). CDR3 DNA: TGTGCCAGCAGCTTGAGTGCAGGGGCGACAGATACGCAGTATTTT. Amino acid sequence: CASSLSAGATDTQYF. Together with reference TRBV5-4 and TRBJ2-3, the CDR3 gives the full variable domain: ETGVTQSPTHLIKTRGQQVTLRCSSQSGHNTVSWYQQALGQGPQFIFQYYREEENGRGNFPPRFSGLQFPNYSSELNVNALELDDSALYLCASSLSAGATDTQYFGPGTRLTVL.

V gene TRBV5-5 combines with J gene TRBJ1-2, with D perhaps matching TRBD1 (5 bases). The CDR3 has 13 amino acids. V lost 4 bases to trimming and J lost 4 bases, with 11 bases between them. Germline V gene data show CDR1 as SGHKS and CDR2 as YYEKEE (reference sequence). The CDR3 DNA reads TGTGCCAGCAGCCCCCTTGGGGGCTATGGCTACACCTTC. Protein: CASSPLGGYGYTF. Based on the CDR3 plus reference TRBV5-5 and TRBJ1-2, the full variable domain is DAGVTQSPTHLIKTRGQQVTLRCSPISGHKSVSWYQQVLGQGPQFIFQYYEKEERGRGNFPDRFSARQFPNYSSELNVNALLLGDSALYLCASSPLGGYGYTFGSGTRLTVV.